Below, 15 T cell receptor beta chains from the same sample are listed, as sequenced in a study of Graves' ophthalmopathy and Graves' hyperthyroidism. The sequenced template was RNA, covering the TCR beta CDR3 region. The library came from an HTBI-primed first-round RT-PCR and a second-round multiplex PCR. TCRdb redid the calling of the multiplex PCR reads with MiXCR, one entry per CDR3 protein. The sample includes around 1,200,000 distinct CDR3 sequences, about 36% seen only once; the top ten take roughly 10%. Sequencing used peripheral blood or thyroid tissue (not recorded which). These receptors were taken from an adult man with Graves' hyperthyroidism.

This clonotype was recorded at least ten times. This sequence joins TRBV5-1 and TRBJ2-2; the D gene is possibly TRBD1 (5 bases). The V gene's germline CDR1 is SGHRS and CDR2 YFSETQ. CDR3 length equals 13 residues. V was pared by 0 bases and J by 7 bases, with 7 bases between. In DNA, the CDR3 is TGCGCCAGCAGCTTGGAGGGGAACGGGGAGCTGTTTTTT. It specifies CASSLEGNGELFF. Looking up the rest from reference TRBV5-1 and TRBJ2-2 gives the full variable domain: KAGVTQTPRYLIKTRGQQVTLSCSPISGHRSVSWYQQTPGQGLQFLFEYFSETQRNKGNFPGRFSGRQFSNSRSEMNVSTLELGDSALYLCASSLEGNGELFFGEGSRLTVL.

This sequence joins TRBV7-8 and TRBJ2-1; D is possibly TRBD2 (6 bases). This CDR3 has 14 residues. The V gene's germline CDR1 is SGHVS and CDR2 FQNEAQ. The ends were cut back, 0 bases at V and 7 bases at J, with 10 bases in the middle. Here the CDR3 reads CASSLAWGGNEQFF. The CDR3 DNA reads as TGTGCCAGCAGCTTAGCGTGGGGAGGAAATGAGCAGTTCTTC.

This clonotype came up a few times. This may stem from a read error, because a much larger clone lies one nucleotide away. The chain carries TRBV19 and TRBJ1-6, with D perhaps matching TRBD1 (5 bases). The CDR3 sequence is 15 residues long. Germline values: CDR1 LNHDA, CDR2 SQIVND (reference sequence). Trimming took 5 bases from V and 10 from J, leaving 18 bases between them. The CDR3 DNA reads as TGTGCCAGTAGTGTCTCAGGAGGGGAAAGGTCACCCCTCCACTTT. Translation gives CASSVSGGERSPLHF. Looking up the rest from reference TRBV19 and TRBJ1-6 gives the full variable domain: DGGITQSPKYLFRKEGQNVTLSCEQNLNHDAMYWYRQDPGQGLRLIYYSQIVNDFQKGDIAEGYSVSREKKESFPLTVTSAQKNPTAFYLCASSVSGGERSPLHFGNGTRLTVT.

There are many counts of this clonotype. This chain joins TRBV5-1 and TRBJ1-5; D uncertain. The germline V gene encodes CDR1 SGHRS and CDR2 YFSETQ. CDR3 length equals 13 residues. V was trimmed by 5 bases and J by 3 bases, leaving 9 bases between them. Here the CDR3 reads CASSKEPNQPQHF. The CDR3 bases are TGCGCCAGCAGTAAGGAGCCCAATCAGCCCCAGCATTTT.

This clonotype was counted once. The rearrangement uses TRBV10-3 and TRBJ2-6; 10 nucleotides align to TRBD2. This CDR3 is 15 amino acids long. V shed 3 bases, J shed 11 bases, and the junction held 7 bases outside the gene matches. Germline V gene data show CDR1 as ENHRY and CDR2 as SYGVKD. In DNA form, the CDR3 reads TGTGCCATCAGTGATAGCGGGACTAGCGCCTACGTCCTGACTTTC. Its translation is CAISDSGTSAYVLTF.

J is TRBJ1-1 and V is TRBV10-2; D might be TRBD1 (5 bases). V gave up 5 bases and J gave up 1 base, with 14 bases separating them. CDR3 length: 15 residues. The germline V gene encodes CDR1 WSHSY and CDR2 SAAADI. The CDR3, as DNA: TGCGCCAGCAGTCGGGACCTCGGCAGGAACACTGAAGCTTTCTTT. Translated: CASSRDLGRNTEAFF.

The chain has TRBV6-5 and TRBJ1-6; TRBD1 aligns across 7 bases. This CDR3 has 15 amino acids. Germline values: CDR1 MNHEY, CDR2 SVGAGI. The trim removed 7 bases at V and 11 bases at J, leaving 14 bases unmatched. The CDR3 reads CASNSRGDRTTPLHF. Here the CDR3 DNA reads TGTGCCAGCAACTCCCGAGGGGACAGAACAACACCCCTCCACTTT.

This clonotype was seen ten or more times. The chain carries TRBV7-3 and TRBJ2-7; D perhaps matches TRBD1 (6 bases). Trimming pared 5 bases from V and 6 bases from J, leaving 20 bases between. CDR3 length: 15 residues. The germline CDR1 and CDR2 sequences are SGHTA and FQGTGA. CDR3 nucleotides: TGTGCCAGCAGCCTGAACAGGGAATCGACGGGCGAGCAGTACTTC. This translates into CASSLNRESTGEQYF.

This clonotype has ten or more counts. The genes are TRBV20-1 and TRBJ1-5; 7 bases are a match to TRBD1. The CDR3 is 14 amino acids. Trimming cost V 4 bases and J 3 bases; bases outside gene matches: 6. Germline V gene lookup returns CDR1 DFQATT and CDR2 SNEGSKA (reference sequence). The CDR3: CSATVGGNNQPQHF. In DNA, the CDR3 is TGCAGTGCTACAGTAGGGGGCAACAATCAGCCCCAGCATTTT.

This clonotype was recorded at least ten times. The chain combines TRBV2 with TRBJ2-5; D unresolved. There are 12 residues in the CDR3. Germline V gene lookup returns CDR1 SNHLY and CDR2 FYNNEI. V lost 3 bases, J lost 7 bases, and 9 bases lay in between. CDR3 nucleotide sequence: TGTGCCAGCAGTGAGGGGTTAGGGACCCAGTACTTC. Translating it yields CASSEGLGTQYF.

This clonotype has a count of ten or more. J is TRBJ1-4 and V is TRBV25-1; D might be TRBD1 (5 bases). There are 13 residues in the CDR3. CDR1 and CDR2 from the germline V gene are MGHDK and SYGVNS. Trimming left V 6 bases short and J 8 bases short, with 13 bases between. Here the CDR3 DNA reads TGTGCCAGCAGGGGGACGGCGACAGAAAAACTGTTTTTT. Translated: CASRGTATEKLFF.

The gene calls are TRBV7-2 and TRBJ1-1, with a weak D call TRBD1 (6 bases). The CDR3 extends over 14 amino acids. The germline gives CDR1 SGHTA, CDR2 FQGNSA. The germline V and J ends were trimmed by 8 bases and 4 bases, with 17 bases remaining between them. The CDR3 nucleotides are TGTGCCAGCTATAAGGCCGGGACAAGCACTGAAGCTTTCTTT. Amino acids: CASYKAGTSTEAFF.

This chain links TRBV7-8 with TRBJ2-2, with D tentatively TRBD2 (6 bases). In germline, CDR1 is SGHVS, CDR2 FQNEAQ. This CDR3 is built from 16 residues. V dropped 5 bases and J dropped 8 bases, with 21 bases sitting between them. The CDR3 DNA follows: TGTGCCAGCAGCCAAAGGTTGCGGGGTACTGGGGGGGAGCTGTTTTTT. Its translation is CASSQRLRGTGGELFF.

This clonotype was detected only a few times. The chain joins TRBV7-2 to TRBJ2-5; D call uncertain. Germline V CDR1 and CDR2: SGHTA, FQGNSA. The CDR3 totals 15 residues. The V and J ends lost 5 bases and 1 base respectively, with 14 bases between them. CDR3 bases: TGTGCCAGCAGCGCAGACACCTCCTTCCAAGAGACCCAGTACTTC. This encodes CASSADTSFQETQYF.

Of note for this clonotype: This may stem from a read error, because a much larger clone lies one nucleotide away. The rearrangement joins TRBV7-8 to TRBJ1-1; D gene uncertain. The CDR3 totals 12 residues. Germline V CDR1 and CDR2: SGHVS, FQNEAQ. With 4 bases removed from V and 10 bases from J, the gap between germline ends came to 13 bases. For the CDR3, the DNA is TGTGCCAGCAGCTCCGATTCGGTAGGAGCTTTCTTT. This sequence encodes CASSSDSVGAFF.